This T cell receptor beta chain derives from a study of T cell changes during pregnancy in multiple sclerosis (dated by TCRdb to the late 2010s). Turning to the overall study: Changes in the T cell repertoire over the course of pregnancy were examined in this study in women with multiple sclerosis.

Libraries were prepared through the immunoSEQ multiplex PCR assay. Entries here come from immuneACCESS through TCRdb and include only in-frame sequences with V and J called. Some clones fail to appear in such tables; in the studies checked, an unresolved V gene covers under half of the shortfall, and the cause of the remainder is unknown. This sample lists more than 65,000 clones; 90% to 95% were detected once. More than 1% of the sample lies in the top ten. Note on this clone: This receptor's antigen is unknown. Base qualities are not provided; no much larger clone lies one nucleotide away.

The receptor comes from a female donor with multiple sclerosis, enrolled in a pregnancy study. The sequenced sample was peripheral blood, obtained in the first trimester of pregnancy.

At the DNA level, the sequence is TGTGCCAGCAGTGTGAAGGGAGGGATTCCGATTAATAACTATGGCTACACCTTC. This is translated as CASSVKGGIPINNYGYTF. This chain joins TRBV6-1 to TRBJ1-2, with the D gene not confidently named. V is pared back by 4 bases and J by 1 base, with 22 bases lying between the germline termini. The CDR3 starts with the cysteine, ends with the phenylalanine, and has 18 residues. Just the 54-base CDR3 DNA is kept, in frame starting at base 1. From a lookup of the germline V gene, CDR1 and CDR2 are MNHNS and SASEGT.